This entry features one T cell receptor (beta chain) sequence. Its target is not known. With molecular barcodes, quantitative 5'-RACE was used to make the TCR beta libraries. Via MiXCR, TCRdb re-called the 5' RACE reads, giving one row per CDR3 protein. This sample carries fewer than 750,000 distinct CDR3 sequences, 15% to 20% of them seen once, and the ten largest clones take around 19%. These data belong to a study of CD8 T cells in ankylosing spondylitis. Study-wide points: Clones linked to disease were reported to show significant enrichment in matched ankylosing spondylitis synovial fluid. What seemed typical of ankylosing spondylitis blood was a TCR beta motif built from roughly 8 highly homologous variants.

Germline V gene data show CDR1 as MGHRA and CDR2 as YSYEKL. V lost 1 base, J lost 5 bases, and 5 bases stayed unmatched. This CDR3 has 15 residues. The receptor was isolated from a male donor with ankylosing spondylitis. This sequence joins TRBV4-1 and TRBJ1-1, with TRBD1 matching over 9 bases. The sequenced sample was blood, either unsorted or a sorted T cell fraction (not recorded which). This CDR3 is CASSQAGDRATEAFF. The CDR3, as DNA: TGCGCCAGCAGCCAAGCCGGGGACAGGGCGACTGAAGCTTTCTTT.